This TCR beta chain was retrieved from a study of T-cell reconstitution after alpha-beta-depleted transplantation in children. Study outcomes and limitations: One year after transplant, T-cell counts and diversity came mostly from newly produced T cells. It was surviving recipient T cells and thymic progenitors that gave some patients high TCRbeta diversity at day 60. Several hundred expanded graft clones reportedly supplied alpha-beta T cells about two months after transplant.

Germline assignment: CDR1 SGHAT and CDR2 FQNNGV. The CDR3 spans 15 residues. V was clipped by 5 bases and J by 1 base; unmatched bases: 7. Unique molecular identifiers tagged the TCRbeta library. One entry per CDR3 protein results from TCRdb running MiXCR on the PCR reads. The sample holds nearly 250,000 distinct CDR3 sequences; roughly 8.2% are singletons and the top ten take less than 8%. There are many counts of this clonotype. The antigen remains undetermined. J is TRBJ1-1 and V is TRBV11-2; 7 bases are a match to TRBD1. The specimen comprised PBMCs, mostly from graft donor cells, sampled 180 days after TCRalphabeta/CD19-depleted stem cell transplant. The TCR sequence derives from a male patient younger than 18 who had a stem cell transplant for acute lymphoblastic leukemia, so the T cells may come from the graft donor. CDR3 sequence (DNA): TGTGCCAGCAGCCGACGACAGGGAAGGAACACTGAAGCTTTCTTT. Protein: CASSRRQGRNTEAFF.